These T cell receptor beta chains were read from a single sample in a study of Ad26.COV2.S vaccination and SARS-CoV-2 variants. The method was immunoSEQ multiplex PCR; TCRdb's version includes in-frame clones alone and lacks a portion of them. The top ten clones hold 5% of a sample with 120,000 to 150,000 clones, just over 85% of them seen once. The sequencing used peripheral blood, collected after recovery from COVID-19. Receptors originate from a human donor who had recovered from COVID-19. Each CDR3 is given with its conserved first and last residue. The D gene is left open where the match is weak. A row's size may be missing; if present it is once, few, many or a size class.

CDR3aa: CASSPAEGYQPQHF
CDR3nt: TGTGCCAGCAGCCCTGCAGAGGGCTACCAGCCCCAGCATTTT
len: 14
v_gene: TRBV7-2
d_gene: .
abundance: .
j_gene: TRBJ1-5

CDR3aa: CASQGPNYNEQFF
CDR3nt: TGCGCCAGCCAAGGGCCCAACTACAATGAGCAGTTCTTC
len: 13
v_gene: TRBV10-2
d_gene: .
abundance: .
j_gene: TRBJ2-1

CDR3aa: CASSQSLASARTDTQYF
CDR3nt: TGTGCCAGCAGCCAATCGCTGGCTTCCGCCCGGACAGATACGCAGTATTTT
len: 17
v_gene: TRBV16
d_gene: .
abundance: once
j_gene: TRBJ2-3

CDR3aa: CASSRQGNQPQHF
CDR3nt: TGTGCCAGCAGCCGACAGGGGAATCAACCCCAGCATTTT
len: 13
v_gene: TRBV7-2
d_gene: TRBD1
abundance: .
j_gene: TRBJ1-5

CDR3aa: CASSQDLGKGNQPQHF
CDR3nt: TGCGCCAGCAGCCAAGATCTGGGGAAGGGGAATCAGCCCCAGCATTTT
len: 16
v_gene: TRBV4-3
d_gene: .
abundance: many
j_gene: TRBJ1-5

CDR3aa: CASSEWLAAGELFF
CDR3nt: TGTGCCAGCAGTGAATGGCTAGCCGCCGGGGAGCTGTTTTTT
len: 14
v_gene: TRBV2
d_gene: .
abundance: .
j_gene: TRBJ2-2

CDR3aa: CASSVQEVMAGGSPLHF
CDR3nt: TGTGCCAGCAGCGTACAAGAGGTCATGGCAGGGGGTTCACCCCTCCACTTT
len: 17
v_gene: TRBV9
d_gene: TRBD1
abundance: .
j_gene: TRBJ1-6

CDR3aa: CASSQDWGVGYEQYF
CDR3nt: TGCGCCAGCAGCCAAGATTGGGGGGTGGGCTACGAGCAGTACTTC
len: 15
v_gene: TRBV4-3
d_gene: .
abundance: .
j_gene: TRBJ2-7

CDR3aa: CASSQGLAGAYNEQFF
CDR3nt: TGCGCCAGCAGCCAAGGGTTGGCAGGGGCCTACAATGAGCAGTTCTTC
len: 16
v_gene: TRBV4-1
d_gene: .
abundance: .
j_gene: TRBJ2-1

CDR3aa: CASRVHGANSPLHF
CDR3nt: TGTGCCAGCAGGGTCCATGGGGCTAATTCACCCCTCCACTTT
len: 14
v_gene: TRBV2
d_gene: .
abundance: .
j_gene: TRBJ1-6

CDR3aa: CATSSQPLGRGRETEAFF
CDR3nt: TGTGCCACCAGCAGTCAGCCCTTGGGGAGGGGGCGTGAAACTGAAGCTTTCTTT
len: 18
v_gene: TRBV15
d_gene: TRBD1
abundance: .
j_gene: TRBJ1-1

CDR3aa: CASSLDRQGHEQYF
CDR3nt: TGTGCCAGCAGCTTAGATCGTCAGGGCCACGAGCAGTACTTC
len: 14
v_gene: TRBV7-8
d_gene: .
abundance: .
j_gene: TRBJ2-7

CDR3aa: CASSFRDRGHEKLFF
CDR3nt: TGTGCCAGCAGTTTCCGGGACAGAGGGCATGAAAAACTGTTTTTT
len: 15
v_gene: TRBV6-2/TRBV6-3
d_gene: TRBD1
abundance: .
j_gene: TRBJ1-4

CDR3aa: CASSGRTGSYEQYF
CDR3nt: TGTGCCAGCAGTGGTCGGACAGGGAGTTACGAGCAGTACTTC
len: 14
v_gene: TRBV2
d_gene: TRBD1
abundance: .
j_gene: TRBJ2-7

CDR3aa: CARGQGSGGYTF
CDR3nt: TGTGCCAGGGGACAGGGCTCGGGTGGCTACACCTTC
len: 12
v_gene: TRBV25-1
d_gene: TRBD1
abundance: .
j_gene: TRBJ1-2

CDR3aa: CASSEGTPNSSPLHF
CDR3nt: TGTGCCAGCAGCGAAGGGACACCCAACAGTTCACCCCTCCACTTT
len: 15
v_gene: TRBV7-2
d_gene: .
abundance: .
j_gene: TRBJ1-6

CDR3aa: CASSPGTSWGETQYF
CDR3nt: TGTGCCAGCAGCCCCGGGACTAGCTGGGGAGAGACCCAGTACTTC
len: 15
v_gene: TRBV28
d_gene: TRBD2
abundance: .
j_gene: TRBJ2-5

CDR3aa: CASSLWGGYGYTF
CDR3nt: TGTGCCAGCAGCTTGTGGGGGGGTTACGGCTACACCTTC
len: 13
v_gene: TRBV5-5
d_gene: .
abundance: .
j_gene: TRBJ1-2

CDR3aa: CSVGPGGNQPQHF
CDR3nt: TGCAGCGTTGGCCCCGGAGGCAATCAGCCCCAGCATTTT
len: 13
v_gene: TRBV29-1
d_gene: .
abundance: .
j_gene: TRBJ1-5

CDR3aa: CASSRLTGAGNTIYF
CDR3nt: TGTGCCAGCAGTAGATTGACAGGGGCTGGAAACACCATATATTTT
len: 15
v_gene: TRBV2
d_gene: TRBD1
abundance: .
j_gene: TRBJ1-3

CDR3aa: CASSGTAQETQYF
CDR3nt: TGTGCCAGCAGCGGGACGGCGCAAGAGACCCAGTACTTC
len: 13
v_gene: TRBV3-1/TRBV3-2
d_gene: .
abundance: .
j_gene: TRBJ2-5

CDR3aa: CASSVDRGYTTTDTQYF
CDR3nt: TGTGCCAGCAGCGTGGACAGGGGATACACTACCACAGATACGCAGTATTTT
len: 17
v_gene: TRBV9
d_gene: TRBD1
abundance: .
j_gene: TRBJ2-3

CDR3aa: CASSPAGNSYEQYF
CDR3nt: TGTGCCAGCTCCCCAGCGGGGAACTCCTACGAGCAGTACTTC
len: 14
v_gene: TRBV27
d_gene: TRBD2
abundance: .
j_gene: TRBJ2-7

CDR3aa: CASSPTGTGVYEQYF
CDR3nt: TGTGCCAGCAGTCCAACCGGGACAGGGGTCTACGAGCAGTACTTC
len: 15
v_gene: TRBV28
d_gene: TRBD1
abundance: .
j_gene: TRBJ2-7

CDR3aa: CASSRLQPAGNTIYF
CDR3nt: TGTGCCAGCAGCCGATTACAGCCAGCCGGAAACACCATATATTTT
len: 15
v_gene: TRBV7-9
d_gene: .
abundance: .
j_gene: TRBJ1-3

CDR3aa: CASSAARAYEQYF
CDR3nt: TGTGCCAGCAGCGCCGCCAGGGCCTACGAGCAGTACTTC
len: 13
v_gene: TRBV5-4
d_gene: .
abundance: .
j_gene: TRBJ2-7

CDR3aa: CASSPSKVQETQYF
CDR3nt: TGTGCCAGCAGCCCTAGTAAGGTCCAAGAGACCCAGTACTTC
len: 14
v_gene: TRBV7-2
d_gene: .
abundance: once
j_gene: TRBJ2-5

CDR3aa: CASGAETDGYEQYF
CDR3nt: TGCGCCAGCGGCGCCGAAACGGATGGCTACGAGCAGTACTTC
len: 14
v_gene: TRBV4-1
d_gene: .
abundance: .
j_gene: TRBJ2-7

CDR3aa: CASSFRASGSKNIQYF
CDR3nt: TGTGCCAGCAGCTTTCGAGCTAGCGGATCCAAAAACATTCAGTACTTC
len: 16
v_gene: TRBV5-6
d_gene: TRBD2
abundance: .
j_gene: TRBJ2-4

CDR3aa: CSVVKSENTEAFF
CDR3nt: TGCAGCGTTGTAAAATCGGAGAACACTGAAGCTTTCTTT
len: 13
v_gene: TRBV29-1
d_gene: .
abundance: .
j_gene: TRBJ1-1